The 32 T cell receptor delta chains given below trace back to one sample, sequenced in a study of γδ T cells in repeated Plasmodium falciparum infection. TCRdb reanalysed the multiplex PCR reads via CATT. The repertoire includes approximately 60,000 delta-chain clones, roughly 1.8% of them detected once, and 15% sits in the top ten. Bulk repertoires came from Vgamma9/Vdelta2+ or Vdelta2-negative gammadelta T cells flow-sorted from PBMC. The specimen was gamma-delta T cells from blood. These receptor sequences come from a pool of human donors (malaria-infected and uninfected, not separated).

At least ten counts were recorded for this clone. The V call is TRDV1, the J call TRDJ1, with D perhaps matching TRDD2 (6 bases). The CDR3 length is 19 residues. CDR1 and CDR2 (germline): TSWWSYY, QGS. V gave up 1 base and J gave up 8 bases, with 29 bases separating them. The chain's CDR3 is CALGERGLPLVPWDGKLIF. DNA of the CDR3: TGTGCTCTTGGGGAACGGGGCCTTCCCCTTGTACCCTGGGATGGGAAACTCATCTTT.

Comments on this clone: This sequence is one base from a far larger clone and is likely a read error. This specimen includes other DNA sequences encoding the same CDR3. The J segment was not called; the V segment is TRDV1; the tabulated D call, TRDD3, remains unverified against the DNA. CDR3 length: 23 residues. The V gene's germline CDR1 is TSWWSYY and CDR2 QGS. CDR3 region: CALGELTPLAFLRVGVDVNKLIF. For the CDR3, the DNA is TGTGCTCTTGGGGAACTAACTCCACTCGCCTTCCTACGTGTGGGGGTAGATGTCAATAAGCTCATCTTT.

Of note for this clone: This likely stems from a read error, as it lies one base from a far larger clone. Other DNA sequences within the sample encode an identical CDR3. The CDR3 bases are TGTGCTCTTGGGGAAGCGGGCCTACACCTGGGGGATGAAGTGAGGAGGCCATTGTACACTGATAAACTCATCTTT. Translating gives CALGEAGLHLGDEVRRPLYTDKLIF. This chain joins TRDV1 and TRDJ1; 9 nucleotides line up with TRDD3. There are 25 residues in the CDR3. Per germline, CDR1 TSWWSYY and CDR2 QGS.

This clone was recorded at least ten times. A far bigger clonotype differs at one base, so this is likely a read error. The sample carries other DNA sequences with the same CDR3. The chain recombines TRDV1 with TRDJ1; TRDD3 matches at 11 bases. Assignment of the J gene here rests on matching the DNA to germline, because TCRdb gives none. The CDR3 is 24 amino acids. Germline lookup yields CDR1 TSWWSYY and CDR2 QGS. CDR3 protein: CALGELRSYLLRTGGYIHTDKLIF. CDR3 sequence (DNA): TGTGCCCTTGGGGAACTCAGATCCTACCTCCTTCGTACTGGGGGATATATCCACACCGATAAACTCATCTTT.

A few counts support this clone. With only one base between it and a far larger clone, this is likely a read error. Other DNA sequences in the sample encode the same CDR3. V is TRDV2 and J is TRDJ1; 9 bases are shared with TRDD3. The germline V gene encodes CDR1 GEAIGNYY and CDR2 EKD. V trimming: 3 bases; J trimming: 2 bases; junction bases outside the gene matches: 12. The CDR3 contains 17 residues. The CDR3 protein is CACDAVLGDANTDKLIF. The CDR3 region has the DNA TGTGCCTGTGACGCCGTACTGGGGGACGCCAATACCGATAAACTCATCTTT.

With regard to this clone: The amino acid sequence in TCRdb belongs to a much larger clone and departs from this DNA's translation at residue 18, likely a sequencing read error; the sequence shown is translated from the DNA. No call exists for the J gene, whereas the V gene is TRAV38-2/DV8. CDR1 TSESDYY and CDR2 QEAYKQQN come from the germline V gene. The CDR3 consists of 19 residues. CDR3 sequence reads: CAYRTRFPLVPVITDKLTF. Written as DNA, the CDR3 is TGTGCTTATAGGACCCGATTTCCCTTAGTACCCGTAATTACCGATAAACTCACCTTT.

In this sample, this clone turned up many times. Other nucleotide sequences from this sample produce the same CDR3. The CDR3 DNA is TGTGCCTTTGGCTGGGGGTTACTCAACACCGATAAACTCATCTTT. It encodes CAFGWGLLNTDKLIF. The chain carries TRDV3 and TRDJ1, with 7 bases fitting TRDD3. V shed 2 bases and J 0 bases; nucleotides not matched to a gene: 9. CDR1 and CDR2 (germline): TVYSNPD, GDNSRS (reference sequence). This CDR3 is 15 amino acids long.

On this clone itself: The protein given by TCRdb reflects a much larger clone and differs at residue 14 from this DNA's translation, likely from a read error; the protein shown is the DNA's translation. The rearrangement joins TRDV1 to TRDJ1, with 8 bases matching TRDD3. The CDR3 sequence is 17 residues long. The germline V gene encodes CDR1 TSWWSYY and CDR2 QGS. The CDR3 region has the DNA TGTGCTCTTAAGAAAGGTAGCTGGGGGAAGTACACCGATAGACTCATCTTT. It codes for CALKKGSWGKYTDRLIF.

A word on this clone: TCRdb has a much larger clone's protein, which differs at residue 16 from the translation of this DNA, likely because of a read error; what is shown is the protein translated from the DNA. DNA of the CDR3: TGTGCTCTTGGGGAAGTGGGAGGGATCCCATCCTACACCGATAAACACATCTTT. This sequence encodes CALGEVGGIPSYTDKHIF. The rearrangement joins TRDV1 to TRDJ1; D might be TRDD2 (6 bases). Per germline, CDR1 TSWWSYY and CDR2 QGS. The CDR3 totals 18 residues.

This clone came up many times. This DNA's translation and the protein TCRdb lists, from a much larger clone, do not match at residue 3, likely due to a read error; the protein shown is translated from the DNA. J is TRDJ1 and V is TRDV3; the D gene is possibly TRDD3 (6 bases). The V and J ends lost 5 bases and 2 bases respectively, with 42 bases between them. The CDR3 has 22 residues. Germline CDR1 and CDR2: TVYSNPD and GDNSRS (reference sequence). CDR3 sequence (DNA): TGTGCCCTTCGTGAAGGGCGCTTCTCCCCTTTCTGGGGTCCAGGGAGAACCGATAAACTCATCTTT. Translated: CALREGRFSPFWGPGRTDKLIF. The full variable domain, completed using reference TRDV3 and TRDJ1, is CDKVTQSSPDQTVASGSEVVLLCTYDTVYSNPDLFWYRIRPDYSFQFVFYGDNSRSEGADFTQGRFSVKHILTQKAFHLVISPVRTEDSATYYCALREGRFSPFWGPGRTDKLIFGKGTRVTVEP.

Only a few counts were recorded for this clone. Translating this DNA gives a protein that differs at residue 8 from the TCRdb one, which belongs to a much larger clone; a read error is likely, and the protein shown is this translation. The chain employs TRAV38-2/DV8 and TRDJ1, with D perhaps matching TRDD2 (5 bases). TCRdb is silent on the J gene; assignment here came from matching the DNA to germline. The CDR3 loop spans 21 amino acids. Trimming took off 4 bases at V and 5 bases at J, with 36 bases between the two ends. From germline, CDR1 is TSESDYY and CDR2 QEAYKQQN. The CDR3 bases are TGTGCTTATAGGGGCCCTCCTATTTCTAGGGGTAAATCGAGTGTGGAAGATAAACTCATCTTT. Its translation is CAYRGPPISRGKSSVEDKLIF.

There are a few counts of this clone. The TCRdb protein, from a much larger clone, departs from this DNA's translation at residue 8, likely by read error; the protein shown derives from the DNA. The chain has TRAV38-2/DV8 and TRDJ1; D gene ambiguous. Germline V CDR1 and CDR2: TSESDYY, QEAYKQQN. This CDR3 comprises 20 residues. The V end lost 0 bases, the J end lost 0 bases, and 24 bases lay between the germline ends. As DNA, the CDR3 is TGTGCTTATAGGAGCGCGCCGGAGGTCCACTCCTTTTGGTACACCGATAAACTCATCTTT. Translation: CAYRSAPEVHSFWYTDKLIF.

This clone was counted between two and nine times. Given a far larger clone just one base away, this is likely a sequencing read error. Other DNA sequences in this sample translate to the same CDR3. The chain joins TRDV1 to TRDJ1; no reliable D call. Germline values: CDR1 TSWWSYY, CDR2 QGS. Trimming left V 0 bases short and J 2 bases short, with 13 bases between. The CDR3 sequence is 16 residues long. The CDR3 DNA reads TGTGCTCTTGGGGAACTGCCCCCACCGTATACCGATAAACTCATCTTT. It specifies CALGELPPPYTDKLIF.

This clone turned up a few times. The protein TCRdb gives is from a much larger clone and does not agree with this DNA's translation at residue 17, likely a read error; the protein shown here comes from the DNA. CDR3: CASHDPETAYWGIRGPNKLIF. For the CDR3, the DNA is TGTGCCTCCCATGACCCTGAGACCGCATACTGGGGGATAAGGGGCCCCAATAAACTCATCTTT. The genes are TRDV3 and TRDJ1, with 11 nucleotides matching TRDD3. V dropped 4 bases and J dropped 6; count of bases not matched to a gene: 31. CDR3 length: 21 amino acids. CDR1 TVYSNPD and CDR2 GDNSRS come from the germline V gene (reference sequence).

This clone was observed a handful of times. A read error likely explains why the TCRdb protein, taken from a much larger clone, differs from this DNA's translation at residue 14; the protein shown is translated from the DNA. The chain uses TRDV3 and TRDJ1; D possibly uses TRDD1 or TRDD3 (5 bases each). TCRdb carries no J gene annotation; the J gene was assigned here by matching the DNA with germline. Germline CDR1 is TVYSNPD and CDR2 is GDNSRS (reference sequence). The ends were cut back, 2 bases at V and 0 bases at J, with 43 bases in the middle. The CDR3 is 24 residues long. The CDR3 DNA reads TGTGCCTTTCGGAAACCAAAATACGTTCATTATGGAGGATGCGGTAGAACAAACACCGATAAACTCATCTTT. Translating it yields CAFRKPKYVHYGGCGRTNTDKLIF.

This clone was seen only a few times. The protein that TCRdb holds for this DNA derives from a much larger clone and differs from the translated DNA at residue 10, which likely indicates a read error; the protein shown here is translated from the DNA. This chain connects TRDV1 to TRDJ1, with 12 bases fitting TRDD3. The J gene, missing from TCRdb, was assigned here through DNA to germline matching. CDR1 and CDR2 (germline): TSWWSYY, QGS. The CDR3 has 23 amino acids. Unmatched junction bases numbered 25, after V lost 4 bases and J lost 1 base. In DNA, the CDR3 is TGTGCTCTTGGGGCACCTCCTACGGGCGTACTGGGGGATACCAATCTTTGCACCGATAAACTCATCTTT. Its translation is CALGAPPTGVLGDTNLCTDKLIF.

To note about this clone: Being one base from a much bigger clone, this may be a read error. The chain recombines TRDV1 with TRDJ1; no clear D gene. The J gene, absent from TCRdb, was called here by matching the DNA to germline. Germline V gene lookup returns CDR1 TSWWSYY and CDR2 QGS. Trimming cost V 3 bases and J 2 bases, with 13 bases left between them. The CDR3 covers 15 residues. The CDR3: CALGDSYFFTDKLIF. CDR3 nucleotide sequence: TGTGCTCTTGGGGACTCTTACTTCTTTACCGATAAACTCATCTTT.

Regarding this clone: A far bigger clonotype differs at one base, so this is likely a read error. In the same sample, other DNA sequences code for this CDR3. The chain combines TRDV1 with TRDJ1; TRDD3 aligns across 8 bases. The J gene comes from matching the DNA to germline here; TCRdb lacks it. The J segment lost 0 bases and the V segment lost 0 bases, leaving 15 bases of the junction unmatched. The CDR3 sequence is 20 residues long. Germline V CDR1 and CDR2: TSWWSYY, QGS. CDR3 amino acids: CALGELCESPGGPYTDKLIF. The CDR3, as DNA: TGTGCTCTTGGGGAACTCTGCGAGTCCCCTGGGGGACCATACACCGATAAACTCATCTTT.

Turning to this clone: A read error is the likely source, as a far larger clone sits one nucleotide away. Other DNA sequences from this sample encode an identical CDR3 as well. The V and J genes are TRDV1 and TRDJ1; TRDD3 matches at 9 bases. The CDR3 spans 30 residues. Germline-derived CDR1 and CDR2 are TSWWSYY and QGS. The chain's CDR3 is CALGEPPSGRTVNWGTPGASRSSYTDKLIF. The DNA of the CDR3 is TGTGCTCTTGGGGAACCTCCTTCCGGTCGGACTGTGAACTGGGGGACACCTGGGGCATCACGGAGTTCGTACACTGATAAACTCATCTTT.

This clone was observed a few times. This DNA's translation and the protein TCRdb lists, from a much larger clone, do not match at residue 16, likely due to a read error; the protein shown is translated from the DNA. The V gene corresponds to TRDV1; no J gene was called; TRDD3, the D gene given by the table, was not confirmed from the DNA. This CDR3 contains 17 residues. Germline V lookup: CDR1 TSWWSYY, CDR2 QGS. DNA of the CDR3: TGTGCTCTTGGGGCCCTCTTCTCTTTTGGGGGACACGATAAACTCACCTTT. Translated: CALGALFSFGGHDKLTF.

Remarks on this clone: TCRdb's listed protein matches a much larger clone and diverges from this DNA's translation at residue 18, likely through a read error; the protein shown comes from the DNA. CDR3 in amino acids: CACDTGGLLGDRAWDTRKMFF. The CDR3 DNA reads as TGTGCCTGTGACACCGGCGGGCTACTGGGGGATCGCGCCTGGGACACCCGAAAGATGTTTTTC. The chain joins TRDV2 to TRDJ3; TRDD3 agrees at 10 bases. TCRdb is silent on the J gene; assignment here came from matching the DNA to germline. Germline V CDR1 and CDR2: GEAIGNYY, EKD. The CDR3 totals 21 residues.

Turning to this clone: A far larger clone is one base from this, pointing to a likely read error. The same CDR3 is also encoded by other DNA sequences in this sample. This chain uses TRDV2 with TRDJ1, with TRDD3 matching over 9 bases. Here the J gene was assigned by germline matching of the DNA, as TCRdb has none. Germline CDR1 reads GEAIGNYY; CDR2 reads EKD. The CDR3 sequence is 17 residues long. Germline trimming cut 3 bases from V and 8 bases from J; bases unmatched to any gene: 18. The CDR3 is CACDPLGGGYSSDKLIF. CDR3 in DNA: TGTGCCTGTGACCCTTTGGGCGGGGGATACAGTAGCGACAAACTCATCTTT.

Comments on this clone: The protein that TCRdb holds for this DNA derives from a much larger clone and differs from the translated DNA at residue 18, which likely indicates a read error; the protein shown here is translated from the DNA. The chain couples TRDV2 to TRDJ1; 8 bases agree with TRDD3. TCRdb supplies no J gene; here it was assigned by aligning the nucleotide sequence to germline. CDR1 GEAIGNYY and CDR2 EKD come from the germline V gene. The CDR3 runs to 22 residues. The CDR3 is CACDTDEGSQSTGGAYTNKLIF. The CDR3 DNA reads as TGTGCCTGTGACACCGACGAAGGAAGTCAGAGTACTGGGGGGGCCTACACCAATAAACTCATCTTT.

At least ten counts were recorded for this clone. A far larger clone lies a single base away; this is likely a read error. Other nucleotide sequences from this sample produce the same CDR3. The rearrangement joins TRDV1 to TRDJ1, with 9 bases matching TRDD3. This CDR3 has 17 amino acids. Germline values: CDR1 TSWWSYY, CDR2 QGS. The ends lost 4 bases at V and 2 bases at J; junction bases unmatched: 11. CDR3 nucleotides: TGTGCTCTTGGGGTCGGGGCTGGGGGATTCTCGACCGATAAACTCATCTTT. Amino acid sequence: CALGVGAGGFSTDKLIF.

With respect to this clone: The protein TCRdb gives is from a much larger clone and does not agree with this DNA's translation at residues 17 and 18, likely a read error; the protein shown here comes from the DNA. CDR3 in amino acids: CAFSASGAGGYHPLLRHQLIF. DNA of the CDR3: TGTGCCTTTAGTGCCTCGGGTGCTGGGGGATACCATCCTCTACTCAGGCATCAACTCATCTTT. The chain joins TRDV3 to TRDJ1, with 11 bases fitting TRDD3. The V segment lost 0 bases and the J segment 9 bases; nucleotides outside the gene matches: 30. Germline CDR1 is TVYSNPD and CDR2 is GDNSRS (reference sequence). The CDR3 loop spans 21 amino acids.

This clone turned up a few times. TCRdb lists the protein of a much larger clone for this DNA, which differs at residue 10, so this is likely a read error; the protein given here is translated from the DNA itself. V is TRDV1 and J is TRDJ1; TRDD3 agrees at 8 bases. This CDR3 spans 19 amino acids. The germline V gene has CDR1 TSWWSYY and CDR2 QGS. V was clipped by 3 bases and J by 6 bases; unmatched bases: 21. This chain's CDR3 is CALGDIILLGILPRNKLIF. CDR3 bases: TGTGCTCTTGGGGATATCATCCTACTGGGGATACTACCGCGAAATAAACTCATCTTT.

This clone was seen more than once but under ten times. A far larger clone is off by one base, so a read error is likely. Other DNA sequences in this specimen translate into the identical CDR3. J is TRDJ1 and V is TRDV1; D is perhaps TRDD2 or TRDD3 (8 bases each). The CDR3 is 25 amino acids. Looked up from germline, CDR1 is TSWWSYY and CDR2 is QGS. This chain's CDR3 is CALGEPTFLISFNDGGFRYTDKLIF. The CDR3 nucleotides read TGTGCTCTTGGGGAACCAACCTTCCTAATCTCTTTTAATGATGGGGGATTCCGGTACACTGATAAACTCATCTTT.

Only a few counts were recorded for this clone. The protein that TCRdb holds for this DNA derives from a much larger clone and differs from the translated DNA at residue 13, which likely indicates a read error; the protein shown here is translated from the DNA. The chain has TRDV2 and TRDJ3; 9 bases align to TRDD3. The germline gives CDR1 GEAIGNYY, CDR2 EKD. The CDR3 has 20 amino acids. The V gene end was trimmed by 3 bases and the J gene end by 6 bases; junction bases not matched to a gene: 17. This chain's CDR3 is CACDRTRGYATPSDTRQMFF. The CDR3 bases are TGTGCCTGTGACCGGACTCGGGGATACGCGACCCCCTCGGACACCCGACAGATGTTTTTC.

This clone was observed at least ten times. This DNA's translation differs at residue 15 from TCRdb's protein, which comes from a much larger clone; a read error is likely, and the protein shown is translated from the DNA. The chain couples TRDV1 to TRDJ1; 9 bases are shared with TRDD3. As TCRdb names no J gene, one was assigned here on the basis of a DNA match to germline. The germline V gene has CDR1 TSWWSYY and CDR2 QGS. The CDR3 extends over 18 amino acids. CDR3 amino acids: CALGGRGWGITNTDRLIF. Written as DNA, the CDR3 is TGTGCTCTTGGGGGGAGAGGGTGGGGGATAACAAACACCGATAGACTCATCTTT.

Notes on this clone: The TCRdb protein, from a much larger clone, departs from this DNA's translation at residue 10, likely by read error; the protein shown derives from the DNA. The chain employs TRDV3 and TRDJ1; the match to TRDD3 covers 9 bases. The ends lost 4 bases at V and 4 bases at J; junction bases unmatched: 31. The CDR3 is 21 residues long. In germline, CDR1 is TVYSNPD, CDR2 GDNSRS (reference sequence). CDR3: CASSATFRYRGIPPFLDKLIF. The CDR3 DNA reads TGTGCCTCTTCGGCTACCTTCAGGTACCGGGGGATACCGCCTTTCCTCGATAAACTCATCTTT.

Worth noting for this clone: TCRdb records a much larger clone's protein for this DNA, with a difference at residue 17 that likely arises from a read error; the protein given is the translation of the DNA. The chain carries TRDV1 and TRDJ1; 11 bases match TRDD3. V dropped 4 bases and J dropped 7; count of bases not matched to a gene: 26. From germline, CDR1 is TSWWSYY and CDR2 QGS. CDR3 length: 21 amino acids. The CDR3 region has the DNA TGTGCTCTTGGGGTTCCTTCCTACGGGATATGGGGGATACGCCCAGGGGCTAAACTCATCTTT. Translation gives CALGVPSYGIWGIRPGAKLIF.

The table lists this clone with many counts. This rearrangement joins TRDV1 to TRDJ1, with TRDD3 identical over 12 bases. Germline V gene lookup returns CDR1 TSWWSYY and CDR2 QGS. This CDR3 contains 13 residues. Trimming removed 9 bases from V and 10 bases from J; junction bases left unmatched: 9. CDR3 in DNA: TGTGCTCTCCGAGTTACTGGGGGATACATACTCATCTTT. The encoded protein is CALRVTGGYILIF.